The clone carrying this TCR beta chain was seen once. The antigen is undetermined. The CDR3 covers 17 residues. Looked up from germline, CDR1 is MDHEN and CDR2 is SYDVKM. V dropped 8 bases and J dropped 7; count of bases not matched to a gene: 18. The sample belongs to a study of cytomegalovirus exposure and HLA in healthy donors. The study's findings and limits: Researchers counted 180 or so TCR beta chains as cytomegalovirus-associated. DRB1 had the most TCR associations and HLA-C the fewest, a later analysis found, with rates varying by HLA locus.

Healthy bone marrow donors supplied every sample. The PCR had 60 Vbeta and 13 Jbeta primers. Some clones are missing from TCRdb's copy, which holds only in-frame ones; the method was immunoSEQ multiplex PCR. The sample has over 110,000 clones; approximately 84% are singletons. The V call is TRBV28, the J call TRBJ2-7, with 12 bases that match TRBD2. This receptor was taken from a woman aged 60-75 years in good health and CMV-seropositive. The material sequenced was PBMCs. CDR3 nucleotides: TGTGCCAGCTCGAGTTTTGGGCTAGCGGGAGGGCCGGGGGAGCAGTACTTC. Residues: CASSSFGLAGGPGEQYF.